This TCR beta chain stems from a study of T cell repertoires in cytomegalovirus infection (dated by TCRdb to the late 2010s). Regarding the complete study: The HLA type of each donor mattered for the analysis, because public TCR beta signatures pointed to carriage of CMV infection along with the matching HLA type. Overall results and qualifications from the work: In the ex vivo response, HLA-C-restricted CMV-specific TCR beta clonotypes were dominant, and in two of eight donors the single most frequent clonotype came from this HLA-C-restricted group. In both this cohort and an independent roughly 350-donor cohort, the cumulative frequency of public TCR beta family members distinguished carriers of CMV infection plus the relevant HLA type.

Sequencing relied on an Illumina HiSeq 1500. TCRdb reprocessed the public reads (quality trimming at Q25 with fastp, clone calling with MiXCR) and kept in-frame beta chains. Rows with a matching CDR3 protein are joined into one entry that keeps the most common DNA and genes. Across this sample there are 510,000 or so distinct CDR3 sequences, with around 27% seen only once. The ten largest clones represent roughly an eighth of the sample. The CDR3 goes from the cysteine to the phenylalanine over 15 residues. The read is trimmed to its CDR3 DNA, 45 bases read in frame from base 1. V loses 4 bases of germline sequence and J loses 6 bases, and the interval between the two ends is 18 bases. Reading the germline V gene gives CDR1 MGHRA and CDR2 YSYEKL. On this clonotype: What antigen it recognizes has not been identified. Base quality data are lacking; no much larger clone is found one base away.

Input material: PBMCs. The V and J genes are TRBV4-1 and TRBJ1-1; no D gene can be assigned with confidence. The source is a human donor in good health (CMV status not recorded). Some clones in this sample may be carry-over from other donors' samples. The nucleotide sequence reads as follows: TGCGCCAGCAGCCCACGGCCCCGGGCTGACGCTGAAGCTTTCTTT. Translated, this is CASSPRPRADAEAFF.